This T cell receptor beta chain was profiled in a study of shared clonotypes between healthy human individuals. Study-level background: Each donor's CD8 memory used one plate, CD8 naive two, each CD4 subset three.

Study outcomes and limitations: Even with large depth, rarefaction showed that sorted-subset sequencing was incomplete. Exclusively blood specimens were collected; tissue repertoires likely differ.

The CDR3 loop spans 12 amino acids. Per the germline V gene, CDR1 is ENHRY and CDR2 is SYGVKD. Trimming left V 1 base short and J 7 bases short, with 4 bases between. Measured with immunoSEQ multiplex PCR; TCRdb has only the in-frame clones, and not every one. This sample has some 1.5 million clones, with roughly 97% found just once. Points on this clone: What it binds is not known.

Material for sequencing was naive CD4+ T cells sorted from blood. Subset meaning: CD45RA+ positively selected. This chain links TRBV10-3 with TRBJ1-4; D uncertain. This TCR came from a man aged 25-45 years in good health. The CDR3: CAISEFSEKLFF. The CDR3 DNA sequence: TGTGCCATCAGTGAGTTCAGTGAAAAACTGTTTTTT.